This note documents a single T cell receptor beta chain sequence. In germline, CDR1 is SGHAT, CDR2 FQNNGV. J gave up 7 bases and V 1 base, and 8 bases lay outside the gene matches. The CDR3 runs to 16 residues. The authors' processing: Reference gene primer amplification gave estimated nucleated cell counts. Libraries were prepared by immunoSEQ multiplex PCR; TCRdb keeps only in-frame clonotypes and omits some of them. V and J calls and clone size are those listed in that table; D and trimming were worked out from the DNA. The sample records roughly 190,000 clones, 75% to 80% being singletons. The sample comes from a study of blood T cell repertoires in COVID-19. Overall study context: Italy, Spain and the United States were the sources of the convalescent and acute COVID-19 samples.

This chain links TRBV11-2 with TRBJ2-1; TRBD1 agrees at 9 bases. The sample taken for sequencing was peripheral blood. The clonotype comes from a woman between 45 and 65 years old with active or convalescent COVID-19. CDR3: CASSLVKTGGSNEQFF. For the CDR3, the DNA is TGTGCCAGCAGCTTAGTAAAGACAGGGGGTTCAAATGAGCAGTTCTTC.